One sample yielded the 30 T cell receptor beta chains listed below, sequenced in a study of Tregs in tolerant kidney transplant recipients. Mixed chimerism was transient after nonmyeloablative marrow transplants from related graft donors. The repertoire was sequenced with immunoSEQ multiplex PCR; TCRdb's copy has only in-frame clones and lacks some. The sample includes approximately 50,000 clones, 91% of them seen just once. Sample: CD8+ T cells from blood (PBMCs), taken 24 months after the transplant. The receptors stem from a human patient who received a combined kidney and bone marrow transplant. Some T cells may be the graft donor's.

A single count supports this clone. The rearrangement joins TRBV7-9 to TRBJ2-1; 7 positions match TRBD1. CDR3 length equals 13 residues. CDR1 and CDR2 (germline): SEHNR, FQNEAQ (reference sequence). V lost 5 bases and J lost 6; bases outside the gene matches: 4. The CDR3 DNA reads TGTGCCAGCAGCACATGGGACAGCAATGAGCAGTTCTTC. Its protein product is CASSTWDSNEQFF.

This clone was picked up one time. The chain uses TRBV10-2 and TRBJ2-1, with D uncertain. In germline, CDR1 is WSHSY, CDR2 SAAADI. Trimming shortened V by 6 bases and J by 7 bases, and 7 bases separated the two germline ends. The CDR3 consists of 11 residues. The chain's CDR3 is CASSRRNEQFF. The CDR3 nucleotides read TGCGCCAGCAGCCGTCGTAATGAGCAGTTCTTC.

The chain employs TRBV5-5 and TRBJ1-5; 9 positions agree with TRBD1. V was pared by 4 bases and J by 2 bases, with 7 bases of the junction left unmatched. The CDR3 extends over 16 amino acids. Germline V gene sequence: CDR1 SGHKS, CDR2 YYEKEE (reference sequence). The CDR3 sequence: CASSQQGAIGNQPQHF. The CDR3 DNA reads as TGTGCCAGCAGCCAACAGGGGGCTATTGGCAATCAGCCCCAGCATTTT.

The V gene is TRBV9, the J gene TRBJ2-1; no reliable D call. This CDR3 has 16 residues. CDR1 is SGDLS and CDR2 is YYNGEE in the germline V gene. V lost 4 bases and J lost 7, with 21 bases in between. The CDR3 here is CASSLSRGLVVNEQFF. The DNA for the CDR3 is TGTGCCAGCAGCCTAAGCAGAGGATTGGTTGTAAATGAGCAGTTCTTC.

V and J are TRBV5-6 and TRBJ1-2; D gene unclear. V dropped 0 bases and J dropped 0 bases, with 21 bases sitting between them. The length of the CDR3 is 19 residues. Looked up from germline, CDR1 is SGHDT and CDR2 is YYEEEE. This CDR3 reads CASSLVVIAYLGSNYGYTF. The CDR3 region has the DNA TGTGCCAGCAGCTTGGTTGTCATCGCTTACTTGGGCTCTAACTATGGCTACACCTTC.

In DNA, the CDR3 is TGTGCCAGCAGTCTCTTCGTGGGAGGGACCTACGAGCAGTACTTC. It specifies CASSLFVGGTYEQYF. The chain couples TRBV27 to TRBJ2-7; 7 bases match TRBD2. The V gene's germline CDR1 is MNHEY and CDR2 SMNVEV (reference sequence). With 5 bases clipped from V and 2 bases from J, the junction kept 9 bases outside the gene matches. The CDR3 covers 15 residues.

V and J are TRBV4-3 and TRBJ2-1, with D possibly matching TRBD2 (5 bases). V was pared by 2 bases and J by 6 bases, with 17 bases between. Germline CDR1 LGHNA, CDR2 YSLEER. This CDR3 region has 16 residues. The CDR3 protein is CASSQTGVRSGNEQFF. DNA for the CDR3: TGCGCCAGCAGCCAAACTGGCGTCAGGAGCGGCAATGAGCAGTTCTTC.

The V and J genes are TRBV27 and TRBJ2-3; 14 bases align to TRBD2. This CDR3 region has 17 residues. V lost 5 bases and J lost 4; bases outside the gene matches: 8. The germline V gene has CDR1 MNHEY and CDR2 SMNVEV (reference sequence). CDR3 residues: CASSPIWTSGGSDTQYF. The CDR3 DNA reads TGTGCCAGCAGTCCCATCTGGACTAGCGGGGGGTCAGATACGCAGTATTTT.

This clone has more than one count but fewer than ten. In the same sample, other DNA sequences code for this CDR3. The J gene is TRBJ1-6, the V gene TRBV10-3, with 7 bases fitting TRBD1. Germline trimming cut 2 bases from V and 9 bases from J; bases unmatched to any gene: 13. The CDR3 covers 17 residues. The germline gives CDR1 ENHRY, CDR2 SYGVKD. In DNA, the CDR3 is TGTGCCATCAGTGAGGAAGAGGGGACAGCTGGGAGTTCACCCCTCCACTTT. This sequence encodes CAISEEEGTAGSSPLHF.

CDR3 sequence reads: CASSFTTSEGNEQFF. For the CDR3, the DNA is TGCGCCAGCAGCTTTACGACTAGTGAAGGGAATGAGCAGTTCTTC. The chain recombines TRBV5-1 with TRBJ2-1, with D perhaps TRBD2 (6 bases). There are 15 residues in the CDR3. CDR1 and CDR2 (germline): SGHRS, YFSETQ. V was clipped by 2 bases and J by 7 bases, with 16 bases between them.

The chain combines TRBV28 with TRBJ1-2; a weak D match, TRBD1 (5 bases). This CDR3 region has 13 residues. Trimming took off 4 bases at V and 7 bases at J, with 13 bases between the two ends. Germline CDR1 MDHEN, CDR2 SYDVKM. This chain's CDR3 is CASSSGGLGGYTF. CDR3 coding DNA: TGTGCCAGCAGTTCGGGGGGTTTGGGTGGCTACACCTTC.

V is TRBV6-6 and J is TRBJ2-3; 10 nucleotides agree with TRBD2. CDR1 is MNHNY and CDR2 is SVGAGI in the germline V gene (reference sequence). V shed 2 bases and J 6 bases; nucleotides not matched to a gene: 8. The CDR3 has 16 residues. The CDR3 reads CASSYTLAGGSDTQYF. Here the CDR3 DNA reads TGTGCCAGCAGTTACACATTAGCGGGAGGATCGGATACGCAGTATTTT.

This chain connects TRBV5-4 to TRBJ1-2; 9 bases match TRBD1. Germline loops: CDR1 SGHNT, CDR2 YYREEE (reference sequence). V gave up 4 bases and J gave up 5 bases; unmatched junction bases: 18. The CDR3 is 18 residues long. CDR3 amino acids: CASSQDSGQGRGVYGYTF. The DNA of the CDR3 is TGTGCCAGCAGCCAAGACTCGGGACAGGGCCGGGGGGTATATGGCTACACCTTC.

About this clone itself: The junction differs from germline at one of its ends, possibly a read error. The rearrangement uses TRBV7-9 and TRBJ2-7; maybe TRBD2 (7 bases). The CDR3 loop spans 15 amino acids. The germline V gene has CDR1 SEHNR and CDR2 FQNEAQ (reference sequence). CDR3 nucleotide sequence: TGTGCCAGCAACTTAATCCTGGGGGGGCTTGACGAGCAGTACTTC. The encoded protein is CASNLILGGLDEQYF.

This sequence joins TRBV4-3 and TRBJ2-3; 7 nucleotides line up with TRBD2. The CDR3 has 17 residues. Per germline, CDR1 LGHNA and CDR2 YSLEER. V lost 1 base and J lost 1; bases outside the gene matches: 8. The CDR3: CASSQVYTGLGTDTQYF. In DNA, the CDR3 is TGCGCCAGCAGCCAAGTATACACCGGACTAGGCACAGATACGCAGTATTTT.

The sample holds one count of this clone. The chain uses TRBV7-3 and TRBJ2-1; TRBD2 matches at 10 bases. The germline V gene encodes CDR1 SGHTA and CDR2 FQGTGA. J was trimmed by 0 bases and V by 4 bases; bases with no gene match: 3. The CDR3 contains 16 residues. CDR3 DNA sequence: TGTGCCAGCAGCTCAGCGGGAGGGAGCTCCTACAATGAGCAGTTCTTC. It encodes CASSSAGGSSYNEQFF.

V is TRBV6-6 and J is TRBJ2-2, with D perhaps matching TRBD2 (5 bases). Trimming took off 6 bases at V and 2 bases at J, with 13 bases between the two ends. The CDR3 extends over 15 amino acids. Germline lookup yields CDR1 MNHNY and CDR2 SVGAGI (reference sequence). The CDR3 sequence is CASSLTEGNTGELFF. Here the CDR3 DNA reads TGTGCCAGCAGCCTGACCGAGGGAAACACCGGGGAGCTGTTTTTT.

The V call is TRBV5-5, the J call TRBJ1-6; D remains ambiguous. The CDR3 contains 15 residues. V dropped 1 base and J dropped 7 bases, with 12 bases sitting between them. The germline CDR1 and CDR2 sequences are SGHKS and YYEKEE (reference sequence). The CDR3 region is CASSLSLSLNSPLHF. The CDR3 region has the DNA TGTGCCAGCAGCTTGTCCCTTTCCCTGAATTCACCCCTCCACTTT.

The CDR3 loop is CASSQALAGGLEQYF. DNA for the CDR3: TGCGCCAGCAGCCAAGCTCTAGCGGGGGGGCTCGAGCAGTACTTC. V gene TRBV4-3 combines with J gene TRBJ2-7; TRBD2 matches 12 bases. V gave up 1 base and J gave up 6 bases; unmatched junction bases: 4. The CDR3 is 15 amino acids. Germline CDR1 LGHNA, CDR2 YSLEER.

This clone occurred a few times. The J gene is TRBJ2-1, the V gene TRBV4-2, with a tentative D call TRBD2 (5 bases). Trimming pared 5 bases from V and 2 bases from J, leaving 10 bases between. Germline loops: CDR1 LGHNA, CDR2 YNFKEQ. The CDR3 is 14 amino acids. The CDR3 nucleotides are TGTGCCAGCAGCTTGGACTTAGCCTACAATGAGCAGTTCTTC. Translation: CASSLDLAYNEQFF.

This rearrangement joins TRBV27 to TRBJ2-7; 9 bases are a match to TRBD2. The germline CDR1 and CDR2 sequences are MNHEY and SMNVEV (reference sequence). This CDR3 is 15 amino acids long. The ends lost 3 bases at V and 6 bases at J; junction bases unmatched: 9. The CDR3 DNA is TGTGCCAGCAGTTTTTCAGCCGGGACTAGCTTCGAGCAGTACTTC. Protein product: CASSFSAGTSFEQYF.

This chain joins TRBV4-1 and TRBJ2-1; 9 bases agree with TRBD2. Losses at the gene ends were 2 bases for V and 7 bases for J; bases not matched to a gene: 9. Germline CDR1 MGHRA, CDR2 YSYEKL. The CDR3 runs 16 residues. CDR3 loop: CASSQLTSGTLNEQFF. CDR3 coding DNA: TGCGCCAGCAGCCAATTGACTAGCGGAACCCTGAATGAGCAGTTCTTC.

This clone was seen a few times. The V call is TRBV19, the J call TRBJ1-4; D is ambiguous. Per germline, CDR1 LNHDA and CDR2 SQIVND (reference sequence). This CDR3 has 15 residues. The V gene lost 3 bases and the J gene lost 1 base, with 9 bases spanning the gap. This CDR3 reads CASSIFGRTNEKLFF. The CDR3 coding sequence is TGTGCCAGTAGTATCTTCGGGAGAACTAATGAAAAACTGTTTTTT.

The CDR3 loop is CASSYFGDYEQYF. The CDR3 DNA sequence: TGTGCCAGCAGTTACTTCGGTGACTACGAGCAGTACTTC. This chain joins TRBV6-5 and TRBJ2-7, with D hard to call. V was trimmed by 1 base and J by 3 bases, leaving 7 bases between them. The CDR3 runs 13 residues. From germline, CDR1 is MNHEY and CDR2 SVGAGI.

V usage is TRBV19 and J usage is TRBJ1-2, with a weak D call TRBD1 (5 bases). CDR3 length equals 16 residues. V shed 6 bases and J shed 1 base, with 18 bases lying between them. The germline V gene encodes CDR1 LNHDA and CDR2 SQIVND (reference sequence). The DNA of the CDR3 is TGTGCCAGTAGCCCAGGGTTCCCACCAGATAACTATGGCTACACCTTC. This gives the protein CASSPGFPPDNYGYTF.

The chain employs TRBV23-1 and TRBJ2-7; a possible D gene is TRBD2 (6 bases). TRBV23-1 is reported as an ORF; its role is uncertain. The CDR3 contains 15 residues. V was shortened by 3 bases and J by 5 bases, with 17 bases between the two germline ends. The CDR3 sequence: CASSHPPGTYHEQYF. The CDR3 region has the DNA TGCGCCAGCAGTCACCCGCCCGGGACTTACCACGAGCAGTACTTC.

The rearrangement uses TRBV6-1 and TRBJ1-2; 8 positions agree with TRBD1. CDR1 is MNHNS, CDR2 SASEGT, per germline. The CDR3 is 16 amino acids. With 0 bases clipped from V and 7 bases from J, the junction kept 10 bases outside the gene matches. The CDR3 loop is CASSEAPLAGGSGYTF. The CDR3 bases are TGTGCCAGCAGTGAAGCGCCTTTGGCAGGGGGCAGTGGCTACACCTTC.

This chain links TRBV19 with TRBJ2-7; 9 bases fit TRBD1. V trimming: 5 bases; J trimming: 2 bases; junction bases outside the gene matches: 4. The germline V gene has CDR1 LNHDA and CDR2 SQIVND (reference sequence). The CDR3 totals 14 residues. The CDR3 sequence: CASSLGQGAYEQYF. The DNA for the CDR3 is TGTGCCAGTAGTTTGGGACAGGGAGCCTACGAGCAGTACTTC.

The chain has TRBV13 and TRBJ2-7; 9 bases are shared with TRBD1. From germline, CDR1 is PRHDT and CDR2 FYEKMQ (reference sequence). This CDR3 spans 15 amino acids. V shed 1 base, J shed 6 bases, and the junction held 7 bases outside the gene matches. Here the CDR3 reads CASSLAGTGILEQYF. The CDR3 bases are TGTGCCAGCAGCTTAGCAGGGACAGGGATTCTCGAGCAGTACTTC.

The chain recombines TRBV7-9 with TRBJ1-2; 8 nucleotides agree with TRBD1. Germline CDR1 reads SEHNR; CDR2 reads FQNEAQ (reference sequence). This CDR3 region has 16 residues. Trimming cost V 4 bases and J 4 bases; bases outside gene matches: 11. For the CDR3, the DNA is TGTGCCAGCAGCTCATTATCGACAGGGGCGCTCTATGGCTACACCTTC. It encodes CASSSLSTGALYGYTF.